This entry lists 9 T cell receptor beta chains sequenced from one sample in a study of blood T cell repertoires in COVID-19. Sequenced by immunoSEQ multiplex PCR; TCRdb stores in-frame clones only, minus some. The sample contains approximately 190,000 clones, roughly 84% of which appear only once. Sequenced input: peripheral blood. The receptors stem from a human donor in a cohort sampled during active COVID-19.

This rearrangement joins TRBV5-4 to TRBJ2-3, with D tentatively TRBD2 (5 bases). The CDR3 is 15 amino acids. The germline CDR1 and CDR2 sequences are SGHNT and YYREEE (reference sequence). The ends were cut back, 0 bases at V and 0 bases at J, with 8 bases in the middle. The CDR3: CASSLGGSSTDTQYF. The CDR3 region has the DNA TGTGCCAGCAGCTTGGGAGGGAGTAGCACAGATACGCAGTATTTT.

This chain joins TRBV7-9 and TRBJ1-1, with D maybe TRBD1 (5 bases). Per germline, CDR1 SEHNR and CDR2 FQNEAQ (reference sequence). The CDR3 is made up of 14 amino acids. The ends were cut back, 3 bases at V and 9 bases at J, with 17 bases in the middle. CDR3 bases: TGTGCCAGCAGCTTCGAGGGAAGTGGGGGGAAAGCTTTCTTT. Translation: CASSFEGSGGKAFF.

CDR3 sequence: CASSSGLEPTQYF. CDR3 in DNA: TGTGCCAGCAGCTCCGGACTAGAACCGACCCAGTACTTC. The chain joins TRBV7-9 to TRBJ2-5, with 7 bases lining up with TRBD2. J was trimmed by 7 bases and V by 4 bases; bases with no gene match: 6. CDR1 and CDR2 from the germline V gene are SEHNR and FQNEAQ (reference sequence). The CDR3 consists of 13 residues.

V gene TRBV7-9 combines with J gene TRBJ1-3, with D possibly TRBD1 on 5 matching bases. Trimming removed 6 bases at V and 4 bases at J, with 13 bases between. CDR3 length: 14 amino acids. CDR1 is SEHNR, CDR2 FQNEAQ, per germline (reference sequence). CDR3 sequence reads: CASSSNRGGNTIYF. CDR3 DNA sequence: TGTGCCAGCAGTTCTAACCGGGGGGGAAACACCATATATTTT.

J is TRBJ1-1 and V is TRBV11-1; D not resolved. Per germline, CDR1 SGHAT and CDR2 FQDESV (reference sequence). The V gene lost 0 bases and the J gene lost 2 bases, with 10 bases spanning the gap. The CDR3 runs 15 residues. The CDR3 is CASSLAGLPNTEAFF. CDR3 in DNA: TGTGCCAGCAGCTTAGCCGGACTTCCAAACACTGAAGCTTTCTTT.

J is TRBJ1-1 and V is TRBV28, with D unresolved. Trimming took off 5 bases at V and 4 bases at J, with 11 bases between the two ends. From germline, CDR1 is MDHEN and CDR2 SYDVKM. The CDR3 has 13 residues. This CDR3 is CASSLLGATEAFF. Here the CDR3 DNA reads TGTGCCAGCAGTCTACTGGGCGCCACTGAAGCTTTCTTT.

The J gene is TRBJ1-3, the V gene TRBV7-2, with D unclear. Germline V CDR1 and CDR2: SGHTA, FQGNSA. The V end lost 2 bases, the J end lost 0 bases, and 11 bases lay between the germline ends. CDR3 length equals 16 residues. Here the CDR3 reads CASSLLVGISGNTIYF. The CDR3 region has the DNA TGTGCCAGCAGCTTATTGGTCGGGATCTCTGGAAACACCATATATTTT.

CDR3 loop: CASSISRGQGYTF. The CDR3 DNA reads TGTGCCAGTAGTATAAGCAGGGGGCAAGGCTACACCTTC. This chain joins TRBV19 and TRBJ1-2, with 8 bases matching TRBD1. V lost 2 bases and J lost 8; bases outside the gene matches: 4. The CDR3 loop spans 13 amino acids. Looked up from germline, CDR1 is LNHDA and CDR2 is SQIVND (reference sequence).

CDR3 nucleotide sequence: TGTGCCAGCAGGGGAGGGCGGAACACCGGGGAGCTGTTTTTT. Encoded protein: CASRGGRNTGELFF. The J gene is TRBJ2-2, the V gene TRBV27; the match to TRBD2 covers 7 bases. V shed 6 bases, J shed 1 base, and the junction held 2 bases outside the gene matches. The CDR3 loop spans 14 amino acids. Germline CDR1 MNHEY, CDR2 SMNVEV (reference sequence).